Below are 23 T cell receptor beta chains sequenced from a single sample in a study of CD8+ T cells in alopecia areata. As for treatment: oral pan-JAK inhibitor, 5-10 mg twice daily. RNA, once extracted, was reverse transcribed into cDNA for use as the sequencing template. This table comes from immunoSEQ multiplex PCR, and its TCRdb copy is limited to in-frame clones, with some not included. The top ten clones hold around 4% of a sample with about 210,000 clones, over 60% of them seen once. Sample: CD4+ T cells sorted from blood, taken at week 4, from a patient treated with tofacitinib. The receptors originated from a human donor with alopecia areata.

This sequence joins TRBV7-9 and TRBJ2-7; 12 bases agree with TRBD1. The CDR3 covers 14 residues. V lost 5 bases to trimming and J lost 7 bases; unmatched junction nucleotides: 6. Germline V CDR1 and CDR2: SEHNR, FQNEAQ (reference sequence). The CDR3 bases are TGTGCCAGCAGCCGGGGACAGGGGGCGTGGGAGCAGTACTTC. Its translation is CASSRGQGAWEQYF.

The CDR3 sequence: CASRQGQGSSEQYF. The CDR3 region has the DNA TGTGCCAGCAGACAAGGACAGGGCTCATCCGAGCAGTACTTC. The chain has TRBV7-2 and TRBJ2-7, with 8 bases lining up with TRBD1. Germline CDR1 SGHTA, CDR2 FQGNSA. The CDR3 runs 14 residues. V shed 6 bases, J shed 6 bases, and the junction held 10 bases outside the gene matches. Drawing the rest from reference TRBV7-2 and TRBJ2-7, the complete variable domain is GAGVSQSPSNKVTEKGKDVELRCDPISGHTALYWYRQSLGQGLEFLIYFQGNSAPDKSGLPSDRFSAERTGGSVSTLTIQRTQQEDSAVYLCASRQGQGSSEQYFGPGTRLTVT.

CDR3 coding DNA: TGTGCCAGCAGTTACGTATTACCCCGGGGGAGTTCACCCCTCCACTTT. This gives the protein CASSYVLPRGSSPLHF. The chain is built from TRBV6-5 and TRBJ1-6; possible D gene TRBD1, 5 bases. The CDR3 extends over 16 amino acids. Trimming took 2 bases from V and 9 from J, leaving 17 bases between them. The germline V gene encodes CDR1 MNHEY and CDR2 SVGAGI.

The chain uses TRBV29-1 and TRBJ1-1, with unresolved D. Trimming cost V 2 bases and J 5 bases, with 12 bases left between them. The V gene's germline CDR1 is SQVTM and CDR2 ANQGSEA. The CDR3 is made up of 13 amino acids. CDR3 sequence reads: CSVERRLETEAFF. CDR3 DNA sequence: TGCAGCGTTGAACGCCGGTTGGAGACTGAAGCTTTCTTT.

V and J are TRBV4-2 and TRBJ1-6; D gene unclear. The CDR3 is made up of 15 amino acids. Trimming took off 1 base at V and 7 bases at J, with 11 bases between the two ends. From germline, CDR1 is LGHNA and CDR2 YNFKEQ. This CDR3 is CASSQVVQGNSPLHF. The DNA for the CDR3 is TGTGCCAGCAGCCAAGTCGTACAAGGCAATTCACCCCTCCACTTT.

Only one count was recorded for this clone. J is TRBJ1-5 and V is TRBV30; TRBD1 might be the D (5 bases). In germline, CDR1 is GTSNPN, CDR2 SVGIG (reference sequence). The length of the CDR3 is 15 residues. V dropped 2 bases and J dropped 3 bases, with 14 bases sitting between them. The CDR3 sequence: CAWSSPGTVNQPQHF. In DNA form, the CDR3 reads TGTGCCTGGAGTTCACCAGGGACGGTCAATCAGCCCCAGCATTTT.

The chain carries TRBV11-2 and TRBJ2-3; D may be TRBD1 (5 bases). CDR1 and CDR2 from the germline V gene are SGHAT and FQNNGV. The germline V and J ends were trimmed by 6 bases and 6 bases, with 13 bases remaining between them. This CDR3 spans 13 amino acids. This CDR3 is CASSQPGIDTQYF. The CDR3 DNA sequence: TGTGCCAGCAGTCAACCAGGGATTGATACGCAGTATTTT.

The chain employs TRBV29-1 and TRBJ2-5; possibly TRBD1 or TRBD2 for D (6 bases each). Trimming stripped 5 bases from V and 5 bases from J, with 15 bases between. Germline CDR1 and CDR2: SQVTM and ANQGSEA. This CDR3 spans 13 amino acids. The CDR3 nucleotides are TGCAGCGTTCCTAGTGGGGGGCACGAGACCCAGTACTTC. Translation: CSVPSGGHETQYF.

The chain links TRBV4-3 to TRBJ2-1; D remains unclear. V was cut by 3 bases and J by 2 bases, with 11 bases left in between. The CDR3 covers 15 residues. CDR1 LGHNA and CDR2 YSLEER come from the germline V gene. CDR3 sequence reads: CASSQSQSTYNEQFF. The CDR3 nucleotides read TGCGCCAGCAGCCAGTCACAATCGACCTACAATGAGCAGTTCTTC.

This sequence joins TRBV10-2 and TRBJ1-1, with D unresolved. The V gene's germline CDR1 is WSHSY and CDR2 SAAADI. Trimming took 10 bases from V and 4 from J, leaving 16 bases between them. The CDR3 loop spans 13 amino acids. The CDR3 is CATKDVSATEAFF. The CDR3 DNA reads TGCGCCACCAAGGACGTTTCTGCCACTGAAGCTTTCTTT.

A remark on this clone: In the same sample, other DNA sequences code for this CDR3. This rearrangement joins TRBV5-1 to TRBJ2-1; D unresolved. The germline V gene has CDR1 SGHRS and CDR2 YFSETQ. The CDR3 consists of 13 residues. Trimming shortened V by 0 bases and J by 5 bases, and 6 bases separated the two germline ends. For the CDR3, the DNA is TGCGCCAGCAGCTTGGGGGTTGACAATGAGCAGTTCTTC. Protein sequence: CASSLGVDNEQFF. Using reference TRBV5-1 and TRBJ2-1 for the parts outside the CDR3, the full variable domain is KAGVTQTPRYLIKTRGQQVTLSCSPISGHRSVSWYQQTPGQGLQFLFEYFSETQRNKGNFPGRFSGRQFSNSRSEMNVSTLELGDSALYLCASSLGVDNEQFFGPGTRLTVL.

This chain joins TRBV9 and TRBJ2-2, with 7 bases identical to TRBD1. With V trimmed by 1 base and J by 5 bases, 8 bases remained unmatched. The V gene's germline CDR1 is SGDLS and CDR2 YYNGEE. The CDR3 length is 16 residues. The CDR3 protein is CASSVPGKQGTGELFF. The CDR3 bases are TGTGCCAGCAGCGTACCAGGGAAACAGGGGACCGGGGAGCTGTTTTTT.

The genes are TRBV29-1 and TRBJ2-2; 13 bases align to TRBD2. The CDR3 contains 15 residues. Unmatched junction bases numbered 4, after V lost 4 bases and J lost 5 bases. The V gene's germline CDR1 is SQVTM and CDR2 ANQGSEA. The DNA of the CDR3 is TGCAGCGTTGGGACTAGCGGGGGACGGACCGGGGAGCTGTTTTTT. Translation gives CSVGTSGGRTGELFF.

This clone was seen a few times. The chain combines TRBV30 with TRBJ2-7, with TRBD2 matching 7 bases. In germline, CDR1 is GTSNPN, CDR2 SVGIG (reference sequence). The V and J ends lost 8 bases and 4 bases, in that order; junction bases with no gene match: 11. This CDR3 region has 13 residues. The CDR3: CAVLGLPTYEQYF. The CDR3 DNA reads TGTGCCGTCCTGGGACTACCAACTTACGAGCAGTACTTC.

The chain has TRBV7-2 and TRBJ2-1; 9 nucleotides agree with TRBD2. Trimming took 2 bases from V and 4 from J; bases not matched to a gene: 6. The CDR3 is 16 residues long. CDR1 and CDR2 from the germline V gene are SGHTA and FQGNSA. CDR3 in amino acids: CASSLNPSGAYNEQFF. CDR3 nucleotides: TGTGCCAGCAGCTTAAATCCTAGCGGGGCGTACAATGAGCAGTTCTTC.

This clone was found a few times. V is TRBV5-1 and J is TRBJ2-5, with TRBD1 matching 7 bases. CDR1 is SGHRS and CDR2 is YFSETQ in the germline V gene. Germline trimming cut 4 bases from V and 5 bases from J; bases unmatched to any gene: 8. This CDR3 comprises 14 residues. DNA of the CDR3: TGCGCCAGCAGCGCCTCGACAGGGACCGAGACCCAGTACTTC. It yields the protein CASSASTGTETQYF.

A few counts support this clone. The chain uses TRBV29-1 and TRBJ2-7; TRBD2 agrees at 7 bases. Per the germline V gene, CDR1 is SQVTM and CDR2 is ANQGSEA. Trimming removed 6 bases from V and 3 bases from J; junction bases left unmatched: 5. This CDR3 region has 12 residues. CDR3: CSVSREGYEQYF. The CDR3 bases are TGCAGCGTATCCAGGGAGGGCTACGAGCAGTACTTC.

The chain couples TRBV4-3 to TRBJ2-1; 8 bases align to TRBD2. The CDR3 totals 19 residues. CDR1 is LGHNA and CDR2 is YSLEER in the germline V gene. The V gene end was trimmed by 0 bases and the J gene end by 10 bases; junction bases not matched to a gene: 20. The chain's CDR3 is CASSQDRNGGALRQWEQFF. The CDR3 nucleotides are TGCGCCAGCAGCCAAGATCGAAACGGGGGGGCCCTAAGGCAATGGGAGCAGTTCTTC.

The rearrangement links TRBV29-1 to TRBJ1-2; maybe TRBD1 (5 bases). CDR3 length: 15 amino acids. Per germline, CDR1 SQVTM and CDR2 ANQGSEA. The V and J ends lost 0 bases and 2 bases respectively, with 13 bases between them. CDR3 coding DNA: TGCAGCGTTGAAGACAGATACGCAGGGAACTATGGCTACACCTTC. Translating it yields CSVEDRYAGNYGYTF.

CDR3 sequence (DNA): TGCGCCAGCAGCCGAAGTACTAGCGGGTACAATGAGCAGTTCTTC. It yields the protein CASSRSTSGYNEQFF. The chain links TRBV4-3 to TRBJ2-1; TRBD2 aligns across 9 bases. Looked up from germline, CDR1 is LGHNA and CDR2 is YSLEER. V was pared by 4 bases and J by 4 bases, with 5 bases of the junction left unmatched. This CDR3 comprises 15 residues.

In its sample, this clone was seen a few times. The chain couples TRBV29-1 to TRBJ2-5, with 8 bases that match TRBD1. Germline V gene sequence: CDR1 SQVTM, CDR2 ANQGSEA. The CDR3 runs 13 residues. V dropped 1 base and J dropped 5; count of bases not matched to a gene: 3. The CDR3, as DNA: TGCAGCGTTGAAGGGGACAGGATGGAGACCCAGTACTTC. Amino acids: CSVEGDRMETQYF.

Comment on this clone: Other DNA sequences in the sample encode the same CDR3. The rearrangement joins TRBV18 to TRBJ1-1; D unclear. CDR3 length equals 13 residues. Germline CDR1 reads KGHSH; CDR2 reads LQKENI. Trimming pared 0 bases from V and 3 bases from J, leaving 5 bases between. CDR3 nucleotides: TGTGCCAGCTCACCACCTGGGGACACTGAAGCTTTCTTT. Translation gives CASSPPGDTEAFF.

The chain joins TRBV5-1 to TRBJ1-2; D is unclear. The CDR3 sequence is 15 residues long. Germline-derived CDR1 and CDR2 are SGHRS and YFSETQ. V was clipped by 0 bases and J by 1 base, with 10 bases between them. CDR3 nucleotides: TGCGCCAGCAGCTTGGGGCTGGAGTATAACTATGGCTACACCTTC. Residues: CASSLGLEYNYGYTF.